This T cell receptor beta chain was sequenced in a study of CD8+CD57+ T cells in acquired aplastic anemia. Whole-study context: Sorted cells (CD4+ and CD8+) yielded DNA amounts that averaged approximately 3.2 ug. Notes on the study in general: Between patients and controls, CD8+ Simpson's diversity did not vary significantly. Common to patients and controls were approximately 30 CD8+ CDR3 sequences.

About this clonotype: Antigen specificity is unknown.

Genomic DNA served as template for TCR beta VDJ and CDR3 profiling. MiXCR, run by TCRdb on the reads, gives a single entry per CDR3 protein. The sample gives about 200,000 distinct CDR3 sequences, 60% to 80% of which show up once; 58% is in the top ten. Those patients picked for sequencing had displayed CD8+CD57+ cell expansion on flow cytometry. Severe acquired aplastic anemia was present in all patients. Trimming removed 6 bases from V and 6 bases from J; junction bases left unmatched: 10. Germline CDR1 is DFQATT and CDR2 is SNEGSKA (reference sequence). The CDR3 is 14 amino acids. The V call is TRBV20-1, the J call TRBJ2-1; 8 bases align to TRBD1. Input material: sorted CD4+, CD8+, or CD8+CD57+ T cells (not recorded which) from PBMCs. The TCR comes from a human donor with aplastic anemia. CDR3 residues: CSAPDRVTSNEQFF. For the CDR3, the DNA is TGCAGTGCACCGGACAGGGTAACGTCCAATGAGCAGTTCTTC.